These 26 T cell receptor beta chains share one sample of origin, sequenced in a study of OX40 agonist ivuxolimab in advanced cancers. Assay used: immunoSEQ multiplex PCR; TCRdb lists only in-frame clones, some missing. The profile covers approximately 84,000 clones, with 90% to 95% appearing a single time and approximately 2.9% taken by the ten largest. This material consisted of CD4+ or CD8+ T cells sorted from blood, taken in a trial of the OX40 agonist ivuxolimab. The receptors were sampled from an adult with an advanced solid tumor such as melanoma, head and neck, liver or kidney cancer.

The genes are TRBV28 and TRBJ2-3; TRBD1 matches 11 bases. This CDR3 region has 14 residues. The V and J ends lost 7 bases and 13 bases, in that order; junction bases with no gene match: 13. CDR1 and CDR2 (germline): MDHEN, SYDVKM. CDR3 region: CASTFTGQGVREYF. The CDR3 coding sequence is TGTGCCAGCACCTTTACGGGACAGGGGGTGAGGGAGTATTTT.

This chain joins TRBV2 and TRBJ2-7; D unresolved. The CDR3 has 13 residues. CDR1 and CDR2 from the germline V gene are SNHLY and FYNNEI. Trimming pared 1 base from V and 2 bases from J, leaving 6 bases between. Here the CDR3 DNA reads TGTGCCAGCAGTGAAGGTTTAGCCTACGAGCAGTACTTC. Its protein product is CASSEGLAYEQYF.

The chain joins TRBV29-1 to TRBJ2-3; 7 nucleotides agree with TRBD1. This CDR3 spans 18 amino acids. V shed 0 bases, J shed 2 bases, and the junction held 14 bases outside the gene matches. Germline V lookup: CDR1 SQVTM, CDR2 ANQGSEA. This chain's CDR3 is CSVEDLGSYRGDTDTQYF. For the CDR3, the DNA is TGCAGCGTTGAAGATCTTGGGAGCTACAGGGGTGACACAGATACGCAGTATTTT.

The DNA of the CDR3 is TGTGCCAGCAGCGCTCTGAGTGGCTACACCTTC. This translates into CASSALSGYTF. The J gene is TRBJ1-2, the V gene TRBV7-9; D gene uncertain. The germline V gene has CDR1 SEHNR and CDR2 FQNEAQ (reference sequence). The CDR3 loop spans 11 amino acids. Trimming cost V 5 bases and J 7 bases, with 8 bases left between them.

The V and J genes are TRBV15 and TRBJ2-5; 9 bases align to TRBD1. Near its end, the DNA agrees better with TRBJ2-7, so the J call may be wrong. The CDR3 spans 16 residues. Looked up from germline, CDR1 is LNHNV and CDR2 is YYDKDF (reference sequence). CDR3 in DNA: TGTGCCACCAGCAGATCTCCTACAGGGGGCAACTACGAGCAGTACTTC. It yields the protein CATSRSPTGGNYEQYF.

In DNA form, the CDR3 reads TGTGCCAGCAGTGAGCCTCCCTACGAGCAGTACTTC. It translates to CASSEPPYEQYF. The rearrangement uses TRBV2 and TRBJ2-7; D gene unclear. The CDR3 sequence is 12 residues long. V lost 3 bases to trimming and J lost 2 bases, with 5 bases between them. CDR1 SNHLY and CDR2 FYNNEI come from the germline V gene.

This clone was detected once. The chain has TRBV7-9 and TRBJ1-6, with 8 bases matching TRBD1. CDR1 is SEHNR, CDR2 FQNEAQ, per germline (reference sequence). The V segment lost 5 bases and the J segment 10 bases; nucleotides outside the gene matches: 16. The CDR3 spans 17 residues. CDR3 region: CASSRTGSQGAGSPLHF. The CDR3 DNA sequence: TGTGCCAGCAGCCGGACCGGGAGTCAGGGGGCTGGATCACCCCTCCACTTT.

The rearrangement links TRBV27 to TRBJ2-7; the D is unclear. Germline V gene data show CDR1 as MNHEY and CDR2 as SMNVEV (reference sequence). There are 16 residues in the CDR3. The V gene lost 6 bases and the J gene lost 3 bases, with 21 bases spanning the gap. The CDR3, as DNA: TGTGCCAGCAGATCCTCCCCTGGGCACGCCGGCTACGAGCAGTACTTC. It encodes CASRSSPGHAGYEQYF.

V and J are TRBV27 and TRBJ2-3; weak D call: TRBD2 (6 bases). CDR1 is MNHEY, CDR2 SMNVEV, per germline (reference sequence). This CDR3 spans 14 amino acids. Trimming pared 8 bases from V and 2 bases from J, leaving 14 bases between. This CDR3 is CASGPPRDTDTQYF. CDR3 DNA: TGTGCCAGCGGACCCCCGCGGGACACAGATACGCAGTATTTT.

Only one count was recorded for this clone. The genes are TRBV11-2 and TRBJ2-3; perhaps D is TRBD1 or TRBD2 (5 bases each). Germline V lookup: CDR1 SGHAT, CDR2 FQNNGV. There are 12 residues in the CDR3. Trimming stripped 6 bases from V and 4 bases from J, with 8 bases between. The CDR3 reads CASSLGADTQYF. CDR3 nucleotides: TGTGCCAGCAGTTTGGGGGCAGATACGCAGTATTTT. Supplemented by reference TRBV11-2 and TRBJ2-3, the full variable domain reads EAGVAQSPRYKIIEKRQSVAFWCNPISGHATLYWYQQILGQGPKLLIQFQNNGVVDDSQLPKDRFSAERLKGVDSTLKIQPAKLEDSAVYLCASSLGADTQYFGPGTRLTVL.

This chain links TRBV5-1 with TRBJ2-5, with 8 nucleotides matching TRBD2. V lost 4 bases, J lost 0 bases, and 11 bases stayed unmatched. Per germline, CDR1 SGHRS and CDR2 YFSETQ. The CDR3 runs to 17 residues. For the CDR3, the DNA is TGCGCCAGCAGCAGAAGCGGGAGATTTGGGTACCAAGAGACCCAGTACTTC. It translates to CASSRSGRFGYQETQYF.

This CDR3 reads CSVGGRGDYEQYF. CDR3 sequence (DNA): TGCAGCGTTGGAGGGCGGGGGGACTACGAGCAGTACTTC. This sequence joins TRBV29-1 and TRBJ2-7; the match to TRBD2 covers 8 bases. The junction had 5 bases not matched to a gene; V was cut back by 4 bases and J by 3 bases. This CDR3 is built from 13 residues. CDR1 is SQVTM, CDR2 ANQGSEA, per germline.

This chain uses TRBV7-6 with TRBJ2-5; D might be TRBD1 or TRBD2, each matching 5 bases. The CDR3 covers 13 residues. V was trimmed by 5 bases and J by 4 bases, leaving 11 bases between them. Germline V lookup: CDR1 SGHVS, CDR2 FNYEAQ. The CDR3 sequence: CASSTGLVETQYF. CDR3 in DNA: TGTGCCAGCAGCACGGGGCTCGTAGAGACCCAGTACTTC.

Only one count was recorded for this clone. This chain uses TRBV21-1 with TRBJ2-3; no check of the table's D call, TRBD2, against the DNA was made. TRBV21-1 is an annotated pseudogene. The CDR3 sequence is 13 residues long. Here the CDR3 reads CASSKGTSGKQYF. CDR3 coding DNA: TGTGCCAGCAGCAAAGGTACGAGCGGGAAGCAGTATTTT.

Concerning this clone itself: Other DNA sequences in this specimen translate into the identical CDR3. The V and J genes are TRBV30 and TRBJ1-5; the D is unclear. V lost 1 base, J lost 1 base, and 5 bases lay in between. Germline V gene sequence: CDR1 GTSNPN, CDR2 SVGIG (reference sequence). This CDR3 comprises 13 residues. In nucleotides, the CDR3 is TGTGCCTGGAGTGGAGGGAGCAATCAGCCCCAGCATTTT. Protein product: CAWSGGSNQPQHF.

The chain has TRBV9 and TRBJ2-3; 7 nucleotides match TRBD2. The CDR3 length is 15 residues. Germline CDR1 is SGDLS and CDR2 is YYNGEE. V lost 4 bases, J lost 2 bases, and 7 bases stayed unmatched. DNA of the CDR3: TGTGCCAGCAGCACCACTAGCGCAACCACAGATACGCAGTATTTT. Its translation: CASSTTSATTDTQYF.

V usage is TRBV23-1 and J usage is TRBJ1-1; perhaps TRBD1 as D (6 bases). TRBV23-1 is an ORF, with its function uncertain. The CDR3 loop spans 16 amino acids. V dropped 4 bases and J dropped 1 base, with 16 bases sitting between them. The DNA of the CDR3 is TGCGCCAGCAGTCCGAGAGGCAGGGGCTGGAACACTGAAGCTTTCTTT. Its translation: CASSPRGRGWNTEAFF.

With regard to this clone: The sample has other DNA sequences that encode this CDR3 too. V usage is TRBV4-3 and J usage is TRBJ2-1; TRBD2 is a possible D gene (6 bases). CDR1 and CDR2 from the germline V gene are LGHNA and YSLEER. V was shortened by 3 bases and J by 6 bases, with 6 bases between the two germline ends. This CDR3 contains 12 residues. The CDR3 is CASSQGGNEQFF. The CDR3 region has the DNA TGCGCCAGCAGCCAGGGGGGCAATGAGCAGTTCTTC.

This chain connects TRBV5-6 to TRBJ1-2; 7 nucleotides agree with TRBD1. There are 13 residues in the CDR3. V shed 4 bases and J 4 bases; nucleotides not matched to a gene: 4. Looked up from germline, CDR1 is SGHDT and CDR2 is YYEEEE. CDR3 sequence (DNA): TGTGCCAGCAGCCCTGGGACAGCCTATGGCTACACCTTC. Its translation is CASSPGTAYGYTF.

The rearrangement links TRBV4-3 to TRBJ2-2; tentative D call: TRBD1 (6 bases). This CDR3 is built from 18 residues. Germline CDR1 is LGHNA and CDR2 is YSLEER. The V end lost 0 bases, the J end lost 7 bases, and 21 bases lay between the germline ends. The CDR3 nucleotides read TGCGCCAGCAGCCAAGATGGCCCCATAGGGGGATATGACGGGGAGCTGTTTTTT. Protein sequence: CASSQDGPIGGYDGELFF.

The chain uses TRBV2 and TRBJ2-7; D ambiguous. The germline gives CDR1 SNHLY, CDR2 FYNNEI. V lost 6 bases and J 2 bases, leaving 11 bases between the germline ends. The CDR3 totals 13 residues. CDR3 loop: CASRSLSTYEQYF. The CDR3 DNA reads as TGTGCCAGCAGATCGCTCTCTACCTACGAGCAGTACTTC.

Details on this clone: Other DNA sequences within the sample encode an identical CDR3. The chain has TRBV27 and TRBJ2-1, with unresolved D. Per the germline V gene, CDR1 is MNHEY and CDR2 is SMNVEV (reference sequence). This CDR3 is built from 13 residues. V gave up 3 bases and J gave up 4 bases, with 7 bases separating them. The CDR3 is CASSLSPYNEQFF. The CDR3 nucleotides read TGTGCCAGCAGTTTGTCCCCTTACAATGAGCAGTTCTTC.

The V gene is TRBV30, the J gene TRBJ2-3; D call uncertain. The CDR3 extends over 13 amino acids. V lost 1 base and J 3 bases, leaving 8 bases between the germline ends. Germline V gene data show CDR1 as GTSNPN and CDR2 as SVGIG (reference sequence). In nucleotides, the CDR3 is TGTGCCTGGAGTGAGGAGTCGACAGATACGCAGTATTTT. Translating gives CAWSEESTDTQYF. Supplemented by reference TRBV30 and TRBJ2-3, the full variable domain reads SQTIHQWPATLVQPVGSPLSLECTVEGTSNPNLYWYRQAAGRGLQLLFYSVGIGQISSEVPQNLSASRPQDRQFILSSKKLLLSDSGFYLCAWSEESTDTQYFGPGTRLTVL.

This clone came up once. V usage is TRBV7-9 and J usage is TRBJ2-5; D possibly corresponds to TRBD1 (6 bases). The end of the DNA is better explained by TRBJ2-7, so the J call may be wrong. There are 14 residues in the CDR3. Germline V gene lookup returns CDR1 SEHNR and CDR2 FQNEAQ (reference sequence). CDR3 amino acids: CASSFKQGLYEQYF. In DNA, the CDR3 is TGTGCCAGCAGCTTTAAACAGGGCCTCTACGAGCAGTACTTC.

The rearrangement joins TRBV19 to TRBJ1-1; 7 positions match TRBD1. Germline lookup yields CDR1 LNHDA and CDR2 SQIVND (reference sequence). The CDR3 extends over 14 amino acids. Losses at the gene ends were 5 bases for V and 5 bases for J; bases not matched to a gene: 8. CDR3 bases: TGTGCCAGTAGTCCGCCGGGACAGTTAACTGAAGCTTTCTTT. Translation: CASSPPGQLTEAFF.

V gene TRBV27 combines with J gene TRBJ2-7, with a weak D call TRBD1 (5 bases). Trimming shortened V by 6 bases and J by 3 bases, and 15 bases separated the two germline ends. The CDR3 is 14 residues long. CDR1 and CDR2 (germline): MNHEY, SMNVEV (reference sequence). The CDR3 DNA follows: TGTGCCAGCAGCCCCGGTTGGGGCAGCTACGAGCAGTACTTC. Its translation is CASSPGWGSYEQYF.